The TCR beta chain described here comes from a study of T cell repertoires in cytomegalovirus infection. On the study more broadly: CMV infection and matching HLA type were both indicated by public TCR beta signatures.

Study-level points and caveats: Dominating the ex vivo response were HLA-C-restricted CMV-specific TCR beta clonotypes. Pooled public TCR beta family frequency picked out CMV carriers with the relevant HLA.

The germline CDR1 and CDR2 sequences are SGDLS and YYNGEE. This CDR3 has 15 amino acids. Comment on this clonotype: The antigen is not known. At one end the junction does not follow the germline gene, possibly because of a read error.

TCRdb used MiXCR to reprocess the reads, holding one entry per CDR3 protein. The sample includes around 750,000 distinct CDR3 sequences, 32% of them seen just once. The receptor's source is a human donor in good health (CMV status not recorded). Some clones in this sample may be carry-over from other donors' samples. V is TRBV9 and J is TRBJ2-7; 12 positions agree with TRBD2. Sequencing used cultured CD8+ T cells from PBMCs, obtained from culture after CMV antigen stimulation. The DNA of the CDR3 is TGTGCCAGCAGCGTCCTCGGGGGGACTAGCGGGTCCCTTAACTTC. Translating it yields CASSVLGGTSGSLNF.